This TCR beta chain is drawn from a study of a mutant IDH1 vaccine in newly diagnosed glioma. Study-level information: Patients under treatment included about 60% males and 37.5% females and had a mean age of approximately 43 years. Receipt of radiotherapy, temozolomide, or both preceded the study, and most received both.

V was shortened by 1 base and J by 0 bases, with 10 bases between the two germline ends. CDR3 length equals 15 residues. The germline gives CDR1 SEHNR, CDR2 FQNEAQ (reference sequence). Broader study findings: There were vaccine-induced immune responses in about 92% of the patients.

Produced via immunoSEQ multiplex PCR; TCRdb's table is partial and in-frame only. Here the sample spans tens of thousands of clones, approximately 80% being singletons. This clone showed up just a few times. Its antigen is not identified. Noted time point: baseline, week 1 (first vaccination visit). Treatment in this sample: pre-vaccination baseline after standard-of-care therapy. New WHO grade 3 or 4 astrocytomas that were IDH1-mutant and ATRX-lost occurred in the donors. The sample was PBMCs, taken from a glioma patient treated with radiotherapy, temozolomide or both. This clonotype originated in a man aged 40-49 years with glioma. Some clones in this sample may be carry-over from other donors' samples. This chain links TRBV7-9 with TRBJ2-7; D not certain. The CDR3 DNA sequence: TGTGCCAGCAGCTTAGAGAGCCTTAGCTCCTACGAGCAGTACTTC. This gives the protein CASSLESLSSYEQYF.